The clone carrying this TCR beta chain was seen repeatedly, ten times or more. The antigen remains undetermined. One entry per CDR3 protein, called by TCRdb with MiXCR from the reads. In the table there are about 890,000 distinct CDR3 sequences, around 30% of which are singletons. The data belong to a study of T cell repertoires in cytomegalovirus infection. Study-level information: The authors used CMV epitopes that were HLA-C-restricted (recently identified) and HLA-B-restricted (well studied). In public TCR beta signatures, there were indications of both CMV infection and matching HLA type.

Study findings and constraints: Identification of carriers of CMV plus the relevant HLA was achieved through cumulative public TCR beta family frequency. There were HLA-C-restricted CMV-specific TCR beta clonotypes dominating the ex vivo response.

Trimming shortened V by 4 bases and J by 0 bases, and 17 bases separated the two germline ends. This CDR3 contains 17 residues. Germline V gives CDR1 SGHTA, CDR2 FQGNSA. Sequenced material: cultured CD8+ T cells from PBMCs, taken from culture after CMV antigen stimulation. The clonotype originates from a human donor in good health (CMV status not recorded). Some clones in this sample may be carry-over from other donors' samples. The chain couples TRBV7-2 to TRBJ2-3; tentatively, D is TRBD1 (5 bases). The CDR3 region is CASSSDVSGMSTDTQYF. CDR3 in DNA: TGTGCCAGCAGCTCTGACGTATCAGGGATGAGCACAGATACGCAGTATTTT.